A selection of T cell receptor beta chains follows, all from one sample in a study of cytomegalovirus exposure and HLA in healthy donors. Assay: immunoSEQ multiplex PCR; the TCRdb copy retains only in-frame clones and omits some. This table holds more than 150,000 clones, 70% to 90% found once. The sequencing sample was made of PBMCs. The receptors were sampled from a man aged 18-30 years in good health and CMV-seronegative. CDR3s include the opening cysteine and the closing phenylalanine or tryptophan. The D gene is left open where the match is weak. Not all rows give a size; the values are once, few, many and, for expanded clones, a class.

CDR3 DNA,CDR3 protein,J gene,clone size,V gene,D gene
TGCAGCGTGCTTGGACAGGTGAACACCGGGGAGCTGTTTTTT,CSVLGQVNTGELFF,TRBJ2-2,once,TRBV29-1,TRBD1
TGTGCCAGCAGCCAAGTAGGGAGCTCCTACAATGAGCAGTTCTTC,CASSQVGSSYNEQFF,TRBJ2-1,-,TRBV4-2,-
TGTGCCAGCAGCTCACCACAGGGGGCTATGGTTGATTCACCCCTCCACTTT,CASSSPQGAMVDSPLHF,TRBJ1-6,-,TRBV7-9,TRBD1
TGTGCCAGCAGTTCCCCACCTAGGGAGGATCGGGCTTTCTTT,CASSSPPREDRAFF,TRBJ1-1,-,TRBV6-5,-
TGCGCCAGCAGCCAAGATGGGTACAGATCAAATAGCAATCAGCCCCAGCATTTT,CASSQDGYRSNSNQPQHF,TRBJ1-5,-,TRBV4-1,-
TGTGCCAGCAGCTTAGTTTTATTGGGGAGGCGCACCGGGGAGCTGTTTTTT,CASSLVLLGRRTGELFF,TRBJ2-2,-,TRBV7-2,-
TGTGCCAGTAGTTCTGATTTTGGCCAGCCCCAGCATTTT,CASSSDFGQPQHF,TRBJ1-5,-,TRBV19,-
TGTGCCAGCAGCCCGGGACAGGGGGCTTACGAGCAGTACTTC,CASSPGQGAYEQYF,TRBJ2-7,-,TRBV11-2,TRBD1
TGTGCCAGCAGCTTAGACGTCTTAACTGAAGCTTTCTTT,CASSLDVLTEAFF,TRBJ1-1,-,TRBV11-3,-
TGCGCCAGCAGCCCCCGAGGGTCGAGCACTGAAGCTTTCTTT,CASSPRGSSTEAFF,TRBJ1-1,-,TRBV5-1,-
TGCGCCAGCAGCCAAGATAGGCGGACTCTCACTTTCTCTGGAAACACCATATATTTT,CASSQDRRTLTFSGNTIYF,TRBJ1-3,-,TRBV4-3,-
TGTGCCAGCAGATTGACAGTGGCCAATCAGCCCCAGCATTTT,CASRLTVANQPQHF,TRBJ1-5,-,TRBV6-5,-
TGTGCCAGCAGCTTGGTTGGGGGGAGCAATCAGCCCCAGCATTTT,CASSLVGGSNQPQHF,TRBJ1-5,-,TRBV5-6,-
TGTGCCAGCAGTGAAGCGCTGGGACAGGGGGCGGGCGAGACCCAGTACTTC,CASSEALGQGAGETQYF,TRBJ2-5,-,TRBV6-1,TRBD1
TGTGCCACCAGGCCGGGACTAGAGGGGAATGAGCAGTTCTTC,CATRPGLEGNEQFF,TRBJ2-1,-,TRBV15,TRBD2
TGTGCCAGTAGTATACCAGGGATCTTGGTTGATCAGCCCCAGCATTTT,CASSIPGILVDQPQHF,TRBJ1-5,-,TRBV19,-
TGTGCCATCAGTGAGTGGGACAGGGAAGATACGCAGTATTTT,CAISEWDREDTQYF,TRBJ2-3,-,TRBV10-3,TRBD1
TGTGCCAGCAGCGCCTACCTGACAGGGGGCGCGGAGGGCTACACCTTC,CASSAYLTGGAEGYTF,TRBJ1-2,-,TRBV9,TRBD1
TGCAGCGTCGGACTAGCGGGAGCATCCAACCTACTGAGAGGGCAGTACTTC,CSVGLAGASNLLRGQYF,TRBJ2-7,-,TRBV29-1,TRBD2
TGTGCCAGCAGCTCCGGGACTAGCGGGAGGGCCCGAGAGACCCAGTACTTC,CASSSGTSGRARETQYF,TRBJ2-5,-,TRBV11-3,TRBD2
TGCGCCAGCAGCCGTAAGACTAGCGGGGGAAGCACAGATACGCAGTATTTT,CASSRKTSGGSTDTQYF,TRBJ2-3,-,TRBV4-1,TRBD2
TGTGCCAGCAGCTACCCGGGACTAGCACATGGCACAGATACGCAGTATTTT,CASSYPGLAHGTDTQYF,TRBJ2-3,-,TRBV28,TRBD2
TGTGCCAGCAGTGAAGGGGGGGTCACAGATACGCAGTATTTT,CASSEGGVTDTQYF,TRBJ2-3,-,TRBV6-1,-
TGTGCCAGCAGCTTAGGGCTCGTCAGGTTAATTAGGGAGACCCAGTACTTC,CASSLGLVRLIRETQYF,TRBJ2-5,-,TRBV7-2,-
TGTGCCAGCAGCCGGTCTCCCTACGAGCAGTACTTC,CASSRSPYEQYF,TRBJ2-7,few,TRBV7-2,-
TGTGCCAGCAGCCAGGGACTAGCAGCGGATACGCAGTATTTT,CASSQGLAADTQYF,TRBJ2-3,-,TRBV7-2,TRBD2
TGTGCCAGCAGTATCCGCCTAGGGGACACTGAAGCTTTCTTT,CASSIRLGDTEAFF,TRBJ1-1,-,TRBV2,-
TGCGCCAGCAGCCGAGCCCGGGACAATCAGCCCCAGCATTTT,CASSRARDNQPQHF,TRBJ1-5,once,TRBV4-1,-
TGCGCCAGCTCCGTCCGGTACAATGAGCAGTTCTTC,CASSVRYNEQFF,TRBJ2-1,-,TRBV5-1,-
TGTGCCAGCACTTGGCCGGGACAGTACTATGGCTACACCTTC,CASTWPGQYYGYTF,TRBJ1-2,-,TRBV6-1,TRBD1
TGCGCCAGCACACCGGGACAGAGAAATGAAAAACTGTTTTTT,CASTPGQRNEKLFF,TRBJ1-4,-,TRBV5-1,TRBD1
TGTGCCAGCAGCTTTGGGGGGGACCAAGAGACCCAGTACTTC,CASSFGGDQETQYF,TRBJ2-5,-,TRBV7-6,TRBD2
TGTGCCAGCAGCGCCCACGTGGGACTAGCGGGTACCGGGGAGCTGTTTTTT,CASSAHVGLAGTGELFF,TRBJ2-2,-,TRBV7-9,TRBD2
TGTGCCAGCAGCCCAGAGGGCCAGCGGGGGGCCCTATTACAAGAGACCCAGTACTTC,CASSPEGQRGALLQETQYF,TRBJ2-5,-,TRBV5-4,TRBD2
TGTGCCAGCAGCTCGGGACTAGACGCCTACAATGAGCAGTTCTTC,CASSSGLDAYNEQFF,TRBJ2-1,-,TRBV4-2,TRBD2
TGCAGCGACCACAGGGATGGAAATCAGCCCCAGCATTTT,CSDHRDGNQPQHF,TRBJ1-5,-,TRBV29-1,-
TGTGCCAGCTCACCATCTTTCGGCGAGCAGTACTTC,CASSPSFGEQYF,TRBJ2-7,-,TRBV18,-